The TCR beta chain under discussion was sequenced for a study of T cells in Graves' hyperthyroidism and ophthalmopathy. General study results and limits: Most expanded thyroid clonotypes above 0.001 also appeared in blood. Ophthalmopathy, as predicted by the model, came a median about six months after the prediction.

The study included ophthalmopathy patients with Clinical Activity Score at least 3, NOSPECS grade at least 4 and duration under 3 months. For the diagnoses, clinical symptoms, serum thyroxine and TRAb, thyroid ultrasound and orbital computed tomography were used. Trimming took 5 bases from V and 1 from J, leaving 12 bases between them. The CDR3 contains 14 residues. This clonotype was recorded at least ten times. Its antigen is not identified. Using RNA transcripts as the source, TCR beta CDR3 regions were amplified. First-round RT-PCR of the TCR CDR3 relied on the HTBI primer set. TCRdb reprocessed the multiplex PCR reads via MiXCR and lists one record per CDR3 protein. The data contain 500,000 to 550,000 distinct CDR3 sequences, less than 20% of them seen just once; the ten biggest clones take up around 50%.

The source of this sequence is a man in his forties or fifties with Graves' ophthalmopathy. This chain connects TRBV12-3 or TRBV12-4 to TRBJ2-7, with D possibly TRBD1 on 7 matching bases. Sequencing input: blood. The CDR3 region has the DNA TGTGCCAGCAGTGCGGGACAGAGATCCTACGAGCAGTACTTC. Protein: CASSAGQRSYEQYF.